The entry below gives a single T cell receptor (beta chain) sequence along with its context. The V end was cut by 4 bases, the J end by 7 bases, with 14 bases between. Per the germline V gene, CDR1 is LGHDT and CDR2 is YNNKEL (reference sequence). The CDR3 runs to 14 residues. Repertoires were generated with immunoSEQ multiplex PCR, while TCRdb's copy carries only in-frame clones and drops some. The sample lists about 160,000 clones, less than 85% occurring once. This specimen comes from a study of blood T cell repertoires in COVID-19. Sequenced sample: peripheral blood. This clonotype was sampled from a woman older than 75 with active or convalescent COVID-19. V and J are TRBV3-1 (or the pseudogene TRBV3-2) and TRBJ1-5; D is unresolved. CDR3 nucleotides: TGTGCCAGCAGCCTCGACCCGGCCGGGCAGCCCCAGCATTTT. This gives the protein CASSLDPAGQPQHF.